Sample share makes the clone carrying this T cell receptor (delta chain) medium-sized (0.01 to 0.1%). TCRdb re-called the RT-PCR reads with CATT. Of 900 to 1,300 delta-chain clones listed, about 3% are singletons. The sample is drawn from a study of gamma-delta T cells after stem cell transplantation. This CDR3 is built from 22 residues. Germline V gene lookup returns CDR1 TSWWSYY and CDR2 QGS. Unmatched junction bases numbered 21, after V lost 2 bases and J lost 0 bases. J is TRDJ1 and V is TRDV1, with 10 nucleotides matching TRDD3. The sequenced material came from gamma-delta T cells. The TCR was taken from a human donor. It is not recorded whose cells these are; they may come from a transplant donor. For the CDR3, the DNA is TGTGCTCTTGGGGAATACGCGTCGCTGGGGGGATACGCCCCACCGTACACCGATAAACTCATCTTT. It is translated as CALGEYASLGGYAPPYTDKLIF.